Below are 26 T cell receptor beta chains sequenced from a single sample in a study of T cells after yellow fever vaccination. MiXCR, applied by TCRdb to the 5' RACE reads, yields one record per CDR3 protein. Among some 500,000 distinct CDR3 sequences listed, about 14% were seen once. The sample here was PBMCs, taken on the day of the yellow fever booster vaccination. These receptors all come from a man aged 30 to 45 who received the YFV17D yellow fever vaccine.

The chain combines TRBV5-6 with TRBJ2-2; 9 bases map to TRBD1. The germline V gene encodes CDR1 SGHDT and CDR2 YYEEEE. The ends lost 0 bases at V and 5 bases at J; junction bases unmatched: 8. This CDR3 spans 17 amino acids. The CDR3 DNA follows: TGTGCCAGCAGCTTGGTGGGACAGGGACGAGTAACCGGGGAGCTGTTTTTT. The encoded protein is CASSLVGQGRVTGELFF.

The table lists this clonotype with a few counts. V gene TRBV7-9 combines with J gene TRBJ2-2; the D gene is possibly TRBD2 (5 bases). The CDR3 consists of 16 residues. The V and J ends lost 1 base and 5 bases respectively, with 14 bases between them. Germline V gene data show CDR1 as SEHNR and CDR2 as FQNEAQ (reference sequence). The DNA for the CDR3 is TGTGCCAGCAGCTTAGGTGGGTCGCCGGGAACCGGGGAGCTGTTTTTT. This codes for CASSLGGSPGTGELFF. Supplemented by reference TRBV7-9 and TRBJ2-2, the full variable domain reads DTGVSQNPRHKITKRGQNVTFRCDPISEHNRLYWYRQTLGQGPEFLTYFQNEAQLEKSRLLSDRFSAERPKGSFSTLEIQRTEQGDSAMYLCASSLGGSPGTGELFFGEGSRLTVL.

This clonotype occurred a few times. The V call is TRBV20-1, the J call TRBJ2-1, with D possibly TRBD1 on 6 matching bases. CDR3 length equals 14 residues. Germline CDR1 DFQATT, CDR2 SNEGSKA (reference sequence). V lost 4 bases and J lost 4, with 14 bases in between. In DNA, the CDR3 is TGCAGTGCTACACAGGGTGACGGGTACAATGAGCAGTTCTTC. Encoded protein: CSATQGDGYNEQFF.

Comment on this clonotype: A much larger clone is a single base away; this may be a read error. The rearrangement links TRBV7-9 to TRBJ2-1; 11 bases fit TRBD2. Germline V gene lookup returns CDR1 SEHNR and CDR2 FQNEAQ (reference sequence). V was clipped by 11 bases and J by 7 bases; unmatched bases: 19. The CDR3 runs 17 residues. Here the CDR3 DNA reads TGTGCCGGCATTCCCCCCGGTAGCGGGAGGGCCTTTAATGAGCAGTTCTTC. Its translation is CAGIPPGSGRAFNEQFF.

J is TRBJ1-5 and V is TRBV2; no clear D gene. The CDR3 extends over 12 amino acids. The V end lost 2 bases, the J end lost 15 bases, and 14 bases lay between the germline ends. Germline assignment: CDR1 SNHLY and CDR2 FYNNEI. DNA for the CDR3: TGTGCCAGCAGTGAATTTACGGAATTCTTGCATTTT. Its protein is CASSEFTEFLHF.

The sample holds one count of this clonotype. CDR3 DNA: TGCAGTGCGTCTCGGGATGGGGGCCGGAGCGAGCAGTACTTC. This gives the protein CSASRDGGRSEQYF. The chain carries TRBV20-1 and TRBJ2-7, with D possibly being TRBD1 (6 bases). This CDR3 region has 14 residues. V lost 6 bases to trimming and J lost 6 bases, with 21 bases between them. Germline values: CDR1 DFQATT, CDR2 SNEGSKA (reference sequence).

The chain links TRBV10-1 to TRBJ2-3; TRBD1 or TRBD2 may be the D gene (5 bases each). The CDR3 loop spans 15 amino acids. Germline V gives CDR1 WNHNN, CDR2 SYGVQD (reference sequence). Trimming removed 3 bases at V and 3 bases at J, with 13 bases between. The CDR3 DNA is TGCGCCAGCAGTGAATTGGGGGTATCGACAGATACGCAGTATTTT. Its protein product is CASSELGVSTDTQYF.

The chain links TRBV29-1 to TRBJ2-7; unclear D gene. The germline V and J ends were trimmed by 4 bases and 3 bases, with 10 bases remaining between them. The CDR3 runs 12 residues. Germline assignment: CDR1 SQVTM and CDR2 ANQGSEA. This CDR3 is CSVASSYYEQYF. CDR3 nucleotides: TGCAGCGTTGCTTCCAGTTACTACGAGCAGTACTTC.

The sample holds one count of this clonotype. The chain employs TRBV20-1 and TRBJ2-7; TRBD1 aligns across 8 bases. The CDR3 runs 15 residues. V shed 0 bases, J shed 1 base, and the junction held 5 bases outside the gene matches. Germline CDR1 reads DFQATT; CDR2 reads SNEGSKA (reference sequence). The CDR3 nucleotides are TGCAGTGCTAGAGACGACAGGGGTACTTCCTACGAGCAGTACTTC. This codes for CSARDDRGTSYEQYF.

V and J are TRBV14 and TRBJ1-3; a weak D match, TRBD1 (5 bases). This CDR3 contains 16 residues. The V end was cut by 0 bases, the J end by 2 bases, with 11 bases between. CDR1 is SGHDN and CDR2 is FVKESK in the germline V gene. As DNA, the CDR3 is TGTGCCAGCAGCCAAGATACAGGTCTGGCTGGAAACACCATATATTTT. Encoded protein: CASSQDTGLAGNTIYF.

This clonotype was seen only a few times. The chain combines TRBV4-2 with TRBJ1-5; a weak D match, TRBD1 (6 bases). Germline CDR1 LGHNA, CDR2 YNFKEQ. V shed 0 bases and J shed 0 bases, with 12 bases lying between them. The CDR3 contains 17 residues. The CDR3 coding sequence is TGTGCCAGCAGCCAAGAGGGTAACAGGGATAGCAATCAGCCCCAGCATTTT. Protein product: CASSQEGNRDSNQPQHF.

This clonotype was counted between two and nine times. V is TRBV5-1 and J is TRBJ1-5; D not resolved. The germline CDR1 and CDR2 sequences are SGHRS and YFSETQ. The length of the CDR3 is 14 residues. Trimming stripped 0 bases from V and 6 bases from J, with 10 bases between. The CDR3 region is CASSLAPSPQPQHF. As DNA, the CDR3 is TGCGCCAGCAGCTTGGCCCCTTCCCCTCAGCCCCAGCATTTT. Based on the CDR3 plus reference TRBV5-1 and TRBJ1-5, the full variable domain is KAGVTQTPRYLIKTRGQQVTLSCSPISGHRSVSWYQQTPGQGLQFLFEYFSETQRNKGNFPGRFSGRQFSNSRSEMNVSTLELGDSALYLCASSLAPSPQPQHFGDGTRLSIL.

The chain has TRBV7-2 and TRBJ2-5, with 11 bases fitting TRBD2. After removal of 1 base from V and 7 bases from J, the junction contained 8 bases not matched to a gene. This CDR3 is 16 amino acids long. Germline assignment: CDR1 SGHTA and CDR2 FQGNSA. CDR3 DNA: TGTGCCAGCAGCTTAGGACTAGCGGGGCCCCAGGGGACCCAGTACTTC. Its translation: CASSLGLAGPQGTQYF.

The chain carries TRBV15 and TRBJ2-1; TRBD2 is a possible D gene (6 bases). Trimming left V 1 base short and J 4 bases short, with 14 bases between. The germline V gene encodes CDR1 LNHNV and CDR2 YYDKDF (reference sequence). The CDR3 extends over 16 amino acids. CDR3 bases: TGTGCCACCAGCAGAGGGTCCCAACTAGCTTACAATGAGCAGTTCTTC. Translating it yields CATSRGSQLAYNEQFF.

The table lists this clonotype with a few counts. V usage is TRBV12-3 or TRBV12-4 and J usage is TRBJ2-2; D perhaps matches TRBD1 (6 bases). V was shortened by 10 bases and J by 0 bases, with 12 bases between the two germline ends. The CDR3 is 14 amino acids. The CDR3 protein is CANPGTPNTGELFF. The DNA for the CDR3 is TGTGCCAACCCCGGGACACCGAACACCGGGGAGCTGTTTTTT.

The V call is TRBV24-1, the J call TRBJ2-1, with 10 bases lining up with TRBD2. The J segment lost 6 bases and the V segment lost 3 bases, leaving 4 bases of the junction unmatched. The germline gives CDR1 KGHDR, CDR2 SFDVKD. This CDR3 has 15 amino acids. CDR3: CATSDIVAGGNEQFF. The CDR3, as DNA: TGTGCCACCAGTGATATAGTAGCGGGAGGCAATGAGCAGTTCTTC.

This clonotype was seen a handful of times. The gene calls are TRBV10-1 and TRBJ2-7, with D perhaps TRBD2 (5 bases). Deletions cut 2 bases from V and 2 bases from J, with 10 bases between. CDR3 length equals 14 residues. Germline V gene data show CDR1 as WNHNN and CDR2 as SYGVQD (reference sequence). CDR3 region: CASSERTAPYEQYF. DNA for the CDR3: TGCGCCAGCAGTGAGAGGACTGCGCCCTACGAGCAGTACTTC.

For this clonotype: This may come from a read error, since a much larger clone is one base off. CDR3 DNA sequence: TGCAGTGCTATCCCGACAGGGACGACAGAAACGCAGTATTTT. It specifies CSAIPTGTTETQYF. V is TRBV20-1 and J is TRBJ2-3; 7 nucleotides agree with TRBD1. The CDR3 length is 14 residues. Germline CDR1 DFQATT, CDR2 SNEGSKA (reference sequence).

The J gene is TRBJ1-5, the V gene TRBV7-2; weak D call: TRBD1 (5 bases). The CDR3 has 15 amino acids. The germline V gene encodes CDR1 SGHTA and CDR2 FQGNSA. Trimming took off 3 bases at V and 0 bases at J, with 9 bases between the two ends. The CDR3 sequence is CASSFGGHSNQPQHF. The CDR3 coding sequence is TGTGCCAGCAGCTTTGGCGGACATAGCAATCAGCCCCAGCATTTT.

The chain uses TRBV20-1 and TRBJ2-5; 10 positions agree with TRBD2. Germline V lookup: CDR1 DFQATT, CDR2 SNEGSKA (reference sequence). The ends lost 5 bases at V and 2 bases at J; junction bases unmatched: 8. This CDR3 region has 15 residues. Here the CDR3 reads CSAFPGTSVQETQYF. The CDR3, as DNA: TGCAGTGCTTTCCCCGGGACTAGCGTACAAGAGACCCAGTACTTC.

This clonotype was counted only a few times. The V gene is TRBV7-2, the J gene TRBJ2-7, with D unclear. Trimming took 5 bases from V and 0 from J, leaving 11 bases between them. Germline V CDR1 and CDR2: SGHTA, FQGNSA. The CDR3 length is 14 residues. CDR3 sequence: CASSVQTSSYEQYF. DNA for the CDR3: TGTGCCAGCAGCGTCCAAACTTCCTCCTACGAGCAGTACTTC.

The J gene is TRBJ1-4, the V gene TRBV7-9; 7 nucleotides align to TRBD1. Germline CDR1 SEHNR, CDR2 FQNEAQ (reference sequence). After removal of 5 bases from V and 2 bases from J, the junction contained 5 bases not matched to a gene. The CDR3 has 15 amino acids. CDR3 in amino acids: CASSGQVATNEKLFF. The DNA for the CDR3 is TGTGCCAGCAGCGGACAGGTAGCGACTAATGAAAAACTGTTTTTT.

The J gene is TRBJ2-1, the V gene TRBV5-1, with a tentative D call TRBD2 (6 bases). Trimming cost V 4 bases and J 1 base, with 12 bases left between them. The CDR3 is 15 residues long. CDR1 and CDR2 (germline): SGHRS, YFSETQ. Here the CDR3 DNA reads TGCGCCAGCAGCGGACCGGGAGATTCCTACAATGAGCAGTTCTTC. This gives the protein CASSGPGDSYNEQFF. Combining the CDR3 with reference TRBV5-1 and TRBJ2-1 gives the whole variable domain KAGVTQTPRYLIKTRGQQVTLSCSPISGHRSVSWYQQTPGQGLQFLFEYFSETQRNKGNFPGRFSGRQFSNSRSEMNVSTLELGDSALYLCASSGPGDSYNEQFFGPGTRLTVL.

This clonotype has a handful of counts. V gene TRBV7-2 combines with J gene TRBJ2-2; D gene ambiguous. The germline V gene has CDR1 SGHTA and CDR2 FQGNSA. The V end was cut by 4 bases, the J end by 5 bases, with 11 bases between. This CDR3 spans 14 amino acids. CDR3 DNA sequence: TGTGCCAGCAGCTCGTCTTCGGGTACCGGGGAGCTGTTTTTT. This translates into CASSSSSGTGELFF.

The rearrangement uses TRBV7-2 and TRBJ2-7; 7 bases align to TRBD1. The ends lost 5 bases at V and 0 bases at J; junction bases unmatched: 7. CDR3 length: 15 amino acids. Per the germline V gene, CDR1 is SGHTA and CDR2 is FQGNSA. In nucleotides, the CDR3 is TGTGCCAGCAGCGGCCGACAGGGTAGCTCCTACGAGCAGTACTTC. It codes for CASSGRQGSSYEQYF.

This clonotype appeared a few times. The chain joins TRBV18 to TRBJ2-7; 9 bases match TRBD1. The CDR3 has 13 residues. After removal of 4 bases from V and 7 bases from J, the junction contained 5 bases not matched to a gene. Per germline, CDR1 KGHSH and CDR2 LQKENI. In DNA, the CDR3 is TGTGCCAGCTCACAACAGGGGGCAGGAGAGCAGTACTTC. Its protein product is CASSQQGAGEQYF.